This T cell receptor (beta chain) was captured by sequencing in a study of blood T cells in healthy people across ages. Remarks on this clonotype: Antigen: not known.

Study conclusions and caveats: There was no known CMV status for donors, so expanded clonotype changes were possibly confounded. The study could not conclusively compare naive and antigen-experienced cells, given its unsorted PBMCs.

The V gene's germline CDR1 is SGHRS and CDR2 YFSETQ. The ends were cut back, 6 bases at V and 3 bases at J, with 14 bases in the middle. The CDR3 length is 14 residues. Then a second PCR, running about 7 to 11 cycles, was carried out with a sample-barcoded 5' primer and a J-beta primer mix. TCRdb reanalysed the 5' RACE reads using MiXCR and keeps one entry per CDR3 protein. The sample lists more than 1 million distinct CDR3 sequences; less than 50% were seen once. This rearrangement joins TRBV5-1 to TRBJ2-3, with D possibly matching TRBD1 (5 bases). What was sequenced was blood. This receptor was identified in a woman in her sixties or seventies in good health. The CDR3 spells CASNRGRVTDTQYF. Written as DNA, the CDR3 is TGCGCCAGCAATAGGGGCAGGGTGACAGATACGCAGTATTTT.